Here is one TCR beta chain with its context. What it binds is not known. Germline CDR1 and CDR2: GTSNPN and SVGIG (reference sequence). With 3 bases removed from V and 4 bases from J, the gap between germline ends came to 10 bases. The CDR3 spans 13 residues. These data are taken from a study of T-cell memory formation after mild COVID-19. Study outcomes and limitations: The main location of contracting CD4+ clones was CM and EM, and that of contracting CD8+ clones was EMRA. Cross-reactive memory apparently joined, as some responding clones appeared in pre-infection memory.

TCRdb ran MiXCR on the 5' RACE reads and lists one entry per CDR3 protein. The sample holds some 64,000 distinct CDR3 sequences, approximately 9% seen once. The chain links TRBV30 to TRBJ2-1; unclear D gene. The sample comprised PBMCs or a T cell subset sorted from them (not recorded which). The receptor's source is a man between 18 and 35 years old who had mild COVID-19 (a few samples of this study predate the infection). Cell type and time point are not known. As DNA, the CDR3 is TGTGCCTGGAGCATGGACGGGTACAATGAGCAGTTCTTC. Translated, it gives CAWSMDGYNEQFF.